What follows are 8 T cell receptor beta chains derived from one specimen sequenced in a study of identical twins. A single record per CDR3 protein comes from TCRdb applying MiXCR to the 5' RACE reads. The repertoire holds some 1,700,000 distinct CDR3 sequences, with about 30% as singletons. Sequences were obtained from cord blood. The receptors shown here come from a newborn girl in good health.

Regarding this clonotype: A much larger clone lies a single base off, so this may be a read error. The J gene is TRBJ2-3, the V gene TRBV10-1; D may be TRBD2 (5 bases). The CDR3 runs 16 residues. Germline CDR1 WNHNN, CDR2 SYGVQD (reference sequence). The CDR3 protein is CASGEWLAPNPDTQYF. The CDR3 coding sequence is TGCGCCAGCGGTGAGTGGCTAGCTCCCAACCCAGATACGCAGTATTTT.

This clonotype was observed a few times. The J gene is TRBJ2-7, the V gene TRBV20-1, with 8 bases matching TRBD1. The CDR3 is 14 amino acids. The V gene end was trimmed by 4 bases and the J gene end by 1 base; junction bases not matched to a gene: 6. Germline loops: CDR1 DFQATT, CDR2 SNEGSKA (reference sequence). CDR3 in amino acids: CSAIRQGRSYEQYF. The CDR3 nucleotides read TGCAGTGCTATACGACAGGGGCGGTCCTACGAGCAGTACTTC.

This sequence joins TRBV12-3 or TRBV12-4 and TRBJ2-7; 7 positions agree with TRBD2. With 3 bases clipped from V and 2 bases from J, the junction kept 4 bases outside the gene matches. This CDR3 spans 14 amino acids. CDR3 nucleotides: TGTGCCAGCAGTTTCGGGACTACAGCCTACGAGCAGTACTTC. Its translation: CASSFGTTAYEQYF.

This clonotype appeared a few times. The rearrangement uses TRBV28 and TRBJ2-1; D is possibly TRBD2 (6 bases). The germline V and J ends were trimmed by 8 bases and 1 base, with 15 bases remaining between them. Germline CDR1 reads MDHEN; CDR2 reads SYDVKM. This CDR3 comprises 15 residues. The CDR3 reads CASRRGSGSYNEQFF. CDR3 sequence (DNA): TGTGCCAGCCGCCGGGGGAGCGGGTCCTACAATGAGCAGTTCTTC.

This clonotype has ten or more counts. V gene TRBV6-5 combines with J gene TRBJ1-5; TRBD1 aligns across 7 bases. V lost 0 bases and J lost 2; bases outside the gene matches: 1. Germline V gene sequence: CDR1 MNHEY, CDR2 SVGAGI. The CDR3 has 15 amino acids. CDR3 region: CASSYSDRGNQPQHF. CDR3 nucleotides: TGTGCCAGCAGTTACTCCGACAGGGGCAATCAGCCCCAGCATTTT.

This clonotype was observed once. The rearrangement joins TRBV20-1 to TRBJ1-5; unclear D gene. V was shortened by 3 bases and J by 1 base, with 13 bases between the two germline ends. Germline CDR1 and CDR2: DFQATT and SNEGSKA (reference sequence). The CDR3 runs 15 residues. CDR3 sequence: CSASGGQVSNQPQHF. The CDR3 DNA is TGCAGTGCTAGTGGAGGCCAGGTCAGCAATCAGCCCCAGCATTTT.

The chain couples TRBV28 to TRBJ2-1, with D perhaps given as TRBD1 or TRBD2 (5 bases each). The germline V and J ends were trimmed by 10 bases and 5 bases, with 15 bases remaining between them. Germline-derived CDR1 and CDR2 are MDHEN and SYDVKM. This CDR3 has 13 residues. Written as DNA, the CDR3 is TGTGCCACCGCCCCGGGACCCAACAATGAGCAGTTCTTC. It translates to CATAPGPNNEQFF.

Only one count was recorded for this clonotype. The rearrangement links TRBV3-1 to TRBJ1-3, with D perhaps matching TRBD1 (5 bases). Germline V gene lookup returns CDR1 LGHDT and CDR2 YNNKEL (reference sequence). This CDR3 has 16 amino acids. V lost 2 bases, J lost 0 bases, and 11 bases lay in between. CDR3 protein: CASSQTGVLSGNTIYF. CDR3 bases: TGTGCCAGCAGCCAAACAGGTGTCCTCTCTGGAAACACCATATATTTT. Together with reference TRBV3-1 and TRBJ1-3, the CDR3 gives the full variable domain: DTAVSQTPKYLVTQMGNDKSIKCEQNLGHDTMYWYKQDSKKFLKIMFSYNNKELIINETVPNRFSPKSPDKAHLNLHINSLELGDSAVYFCASSQTGVLSGNTIYFGEGSWLTVV.